This passage covers 19 T cell receptor beta chains from one sample sequenced in a study of OX40 agonist ivuxolimab in advanced cancers. Profiled with immunoSEQ multiplex PCR; TCRdb holds only in-frame clones, not every one. Of about 50,000 clones in the sample, 80% to 95% were seen once. The specimen was CD4+ or CD8+ T cells sorted from blood, collected in a trial of the OX40 agonist ivuxolimab. The receptors shown here come from an adult with an advanced solid tumor such as melanoma, head and neck, liver or kidney cancer.

The V gene is TRBV6-1, the J gene TRBJ2-7; D unclear. CDR1 MNHNS and CDR2 SASEGT come from the germline V gene. The CDR3 consists of 16 residues. V was pared by 4 bases and J by 0 bases, with 16 bases between. The CDR3 here is CASSVSHTYTSYEQYV. The DNA of the CDR3 is TGTGCCAGCAGTGTCTCACATACCTACACCTCCTACGAGCAGTACGTC.

The chain is built from TRBV6-5 and TRBJ2-3; a weak D match, TRBD1 (5 bases). V was pared by 5 bases and J by 4 bases, with 10 bases between. Germline CDR1 reads MNHEY; CDR2 reads SVGAGI. The CDR3 runs 13 residues. Here the CDR3 DNA reads TGTGCCAGCAGTCCCCAGGGCCCAGATACGCAGTATTTT. Protein product: CASSPQGPDTQYF.

The chain combines TRBV5-4 with TRBJ2-2; 8 bases agree with TRBD1. CDR1 and CDR2 from the germline V gene are SGHNT and YYREEE (reference sequence). This CDR3 has 14 residues. The V gene end was trimmed by 4 bases and the J gene end by 8 bases; junction bases not matched to a gene: 7. The CDR3 region has the DNA TGTGCCAGCAGCCCCGGACAGGGCAGGGGGGAGCTGTTTTTT. This gives the protein CASSPGQGRGELFF. The full variable domain, in which reference TRBV5-4 and TRBJ2-2 provide the parts outside the CDR3, is ETGVTQSPTHLIKTRGQQVTLRCSSQSGHNTVSWYQQALGQGPQFIFQYYREEENGRGNFPPRFSGLQFPNYSSELNVNALELDDSALYLCASSPGQGRGELFFGEGSRLTVL.

V is TRBV5-4 and J is TRBJ2-1, with 8 bases aligning to TRBD2. The V gene end was trimmed by 2 bases and the J gene end by 5 bases; junction bases not matched to a gene: 6. The CDR3 has 15 residues. From germline, CDR1 is SGHNT and CDR2 YYREEE (reference sequence). The CDR3 reads CASSFRSGGNNEQFF. The CDR3 DNA follows: TGTGCCAGCAGCTTCCGGAGCGGGGGTAACAATGAGCAGTTCTTC.

The chain employs TRBV15 and TRBJ1-5; TRBD1 might be the D (6 bases). The CDR3 sequence is 15 residues long. Germline assignment: CDR1 LNHNV and CDR2 YYDKDF (reference sequence). V was shortened by 3 bases and J by 6 bases, with 15 bases between the two germline ends. CDR3 sequence reads: CATSSPQGGAQPQHF. The CDR3 region has the DNA TGTGCCACCAGCAGCCCCCAAGGGGGAGCTCAGCCCCAGCATTTT.

This rearrangement joins TRBV7-3 to TRBJ2-1; TRBD1 matches at 9 bases. CDR1 SGHTA and CDR2 FQGTGA come from the germline V gene. The CDR3 is made up of 14 amino acids. Trimming removed 5 bases from V and 5 bases from J; junction bases left unmatched: 4. The CDR3: CASSPGQGHNEQFF. The DNA for the CDR3 is TGTGCCAGCAGCCCGGGACAGGGACACAATGAGCAGTTCTTC.

The chain uses TRBV9 and TRBJ2-3; D tentatively fits TRBD1 or TRBD2 (6 bases each). The CDR3 totals 17 residues. The germline V gene has CDR1 SGDLS and CDR2 YYNGEE. The V end was cut by 3 bases, the J end by 2 bases, with 19 bases between. The CDR3 bases are TGTGCCAGCAGCGCAGGCTCGGGGGCTTACCTCACAGATACGCAGTATTTT. This sequence encodes CASSAGSGAYLTDTQYF. Looking up the rest from reference TRBV9 and TRBJ2-3 gives the full variable domain: DSGVTQTPKHLITATGQRVTLRCSPRSGDLSVYWYQQSLDQGLQFLIQYYNGEERAKGNILERFSAQQFPDLHSELNLSSLELGDSALYFCASSAGSGAYLTDTQYFGPGTRLTVL.

The V gene is TRBV30, the J gene TRBJ1-3; D unclear. The CDR3 is made up of 13 amino acids. V lost 2 bases and J 8 bases, leaving 13 bases between the germline ends. The germline V gene has CDR1 GTSNPN and CDR2 SVGIG (reference sequence). The CDR3 loop is CAWSPGPGYTIYF. The CDR3 DNA is TGTGCCTGGAGTCCCGGACCTGGGTACACCATATATTTT.

The J gene is TRBJ2-7, the V gene TRBV5-4, with D uncertain. The CDR3 contains 14 residues. Trimming shortened V by 1 base and J by 4 bases, and 12 bases separated the two germline ends. Germline V gene lookup returns CDR1 SGHNT and CDR2 YYREEE (reference sequence). The CDR3 nucleotides are TGTGCCAGCAGCTTGAGTTCAGGTGCTTACGAGCAGTACTTC. Protein sequence: CASSLSSGAYEQYF. Variable domain in full (rest from reference TRBV5-4 and TRBJ2-7): ETGVTQSPTHLIKTRGQQVTLRCSSQSGHNTVSWYQQALGQGPQFIFQYYREEENGRGNFPPRFSGLQFPNYSSELNVNALELDDSALYLCASSLSSGAYEQYFGPGTRLTVT.

The chain recombines TRBV2 with TRBJ1-5; D call uncertain. The CDR3 spans 14 residues. CDR1 SNHLY and CDR2 FYNNEI come from the germline V gene. The V end was cut by 1 base, the J end by 3 bases, with 7 bases between. The CDR3 sequence: CASSEGPFNQPQHF. In nucleotides, the CDR3 is TGTGCCAGCAGTGAAGGTCCGTTCAATCAGCCCCAGCATTTT.

The J gene is TRBJ1-1, the V gene TRBV2, with no clear D. CDR3 size: 14 residues. Germline V lookup: CDR1 SNHLY, CDR2 FYNNEI. Trimming stripped 7 bases from V and 3 bases from J, with 15 bases between. DNA for the CDR3: TGTGCCAGCATTGACGAGACTGAGGACACTGAAGCTTTCTTT. Amino acids: CASIDETEDTEAFF.

The chain uses TRBV15 and TRBJ2-3, with D uncertain. V lost 3 bases and J lost 6, with 10 bases in between. From germline, CDR1 is LNHNV and CDR2 YYDKDF (reference sequence). The CDR3 runs to 13 residues. CDR3 nucleotides: TGTGCCACCAGCAGTCTGGGTTGGGATACGCAGTATTTT. It codes for CATSSLGWDTQYF.

The rearrangement joins TRBV29-1 to TRBJ2-7; 9 bases are a match to TRBD1. The trim removed 7 bases at V and 3 bases at J, leaving 4 bases unmatched. The CDR3 totals 12 residues. Germline V CDR1 and CDR2: SQVTM, ANQGSEA. The CDR3 DNA follows: TGCAGCGCCCGACAGGGGGACTACGAGCAGTACTTC. Translated, it gives CSARQGDYEQYF.

The CDR3 here is CASNEDRRFSGNTIYF. The CDR3 bases are TGTGCCAGCAACGAGGACAGGCGGTTCTCTGGAAACACCATATATTTT. The chain is built from TRBV6-6 and TRBJ1-3; 7 bases are shared with TRBD1. The V and J ends lost 7 bases and 0 bases, in that order; junction bases with no gene match: 9. The CDR3 totals 16 residues. The germline V gene has CDR1 MNHNY and CDR2 SVGAGI (reference sequence).

This chain uses TRBV7-9 with TRBJ2-7, with D maybe TRBD1 (6 bases). This CDR3 spans 14 amino acids. Trimming took 5 bases from V and 4 from J, leaving 15 bases between them. Germline V gene lookup returns CDR1 SEHNR and CDR2 FQNEAQ (reference sequence). The CDR3 region is CASSLSGTLYEQYF. In DNA, the CDR3 is TGTGCCAGCAGCCTATCCGGGACACTTTACGAGCAGTACTTC.

This clone was counted once. The chain combines TRBV5-4 with TRBJ1-6; TRBD1 agrees at 9 bases. The ends lost 3 bases at V and 8 bases at J; junction bases unmatched: 3. This CDR3 has 14 residues. CDR1 and CDR2 from the germline V gene are SGHNT and YYREEE (reference sequence). CDR3 DNA sequence: TGTGCCAGCAGCTCTACAGGGGGCTATTCACCCCTCCACTTT. Translating gives CASSSTGGYSPLHF.

The genes are TRBV7-9 and TRBJ1-2; weak D call: TRBD1 (5 bases). Germline CDR1 SEHNR, CDR2 FQNEAQ (reference sequence). The length of the CDR3 is 16 residues. Trimming removed 5 bases at V and 3 bases at J, with 19 bases between. In DNA, the CDR3 is TGTGCCAGCAGCCGATACCGGGACGGACGATACTATGGCTACACCTTC. This gives the protein CASSRYRDGRYYGYTF.

The J gene is TRBJ1-1, the V gene TRBV5-8; D not resolved. The CDR3 is 14 amino acids. Germline V CDR1 and CDR2: SGHTS, YDEGEE. Deletions cut 10 bases from V and 0 bases from J, with 16 bases between. This chain's CDR3 is CALLDRRLNTEAFF. The CDR3 bases are TGTGCCCTCCTGGATCGCAGGCTGAACACTGAAGCTTTCTTT.

The rearrangement links TRBV7-9 to TRBJ1-1, with a tentative D call TRBD1 (5 bases). Between the trimmed V and J ends, which lost 2 bases and 5 bases, there was a span of 18 bases. This CDR3 region has 16 residues. The germline V gene encodes CDR1 SEHNR and CDR2 FQNEAQ (reference sequence). The CDR3 DNA reads TGTGCCAGCAGCTTACCGGACTGGGGGAGGGATACTGAAGCTTTCTTT. It yields the protein CASSLPDWGRDTEAFF.